This T cell receptor (beta chain) was captured in a study of blood T cell repertoires in COVID-19. The overall study: Some COVID-19 samples were acute and others convalescent; all came from the United States, Italy and Spain. PBMCs, B-cell-depleted T cells, or T cells provided the cDNA or gDNA that made up the material.

Study processing details: For nucleated cells, counts were estimated from reference gene primer amplification. The data were produced by immunoSEQ multiplex PCR, yet TCRdb's version contains in-frame clones alone and is incomplete. V and J calls and clone size follow that table, whereas D and trimming were derived from the DNA. The data show about 160,000 clones, approximately 92% seen once. CDR1 and CDR2 from the germline V gene are MNHEY and SVGEGT. The CDR3 consists of 17 residues. Unmatched junction bases numbered 11, after V lost 4 bases and J lost 0 bases. This chain uses TRBV6-2 or TRBV6-3 with TRBJ1-1; 7 nucleotides agree with TRBD1. The sample was peripheral blood. The receptor was isolated from a woman aged 50 to 60 with acute or convalescent COVID-19. CDR3 protein: CASSLRGRWGMNTEAFF. The CDR3 DNA reads TGTGCCAGCAGTTTGAGGGGGCGTTGGGGGATGAACACTGAAGCTTTCTTT.